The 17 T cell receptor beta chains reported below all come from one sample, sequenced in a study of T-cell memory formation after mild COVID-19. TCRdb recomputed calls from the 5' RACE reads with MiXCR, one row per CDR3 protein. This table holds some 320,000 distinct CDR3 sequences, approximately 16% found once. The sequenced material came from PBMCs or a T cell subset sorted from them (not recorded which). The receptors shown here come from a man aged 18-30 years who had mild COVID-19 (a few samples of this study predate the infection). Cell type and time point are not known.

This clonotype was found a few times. CDR3: CASSSFLGVDSNQPQHF. CDR3 DNA: TGTGCCAGCAGCTCATTTTTAGGGGTTGATAGCAATCAGCCCCAGCATTTT. V is TRBV28 and J is TRBJ1-5; perhaps TRBD1 as D (5 bases). Germline V lookup: CDR1 MDHEN, CDR2 SYDVKM. The CDR3 length is 17 residues. Trimming stripped 6 bases from V and 0 bases from J, with 18 bases between. Together with reference TRBV28 and TRBJ1-5, the CDR3 gives the full variable domain: DVKVTQSSRYLVKRTGEKVFLECVQDMDHENMFWYRQDPGLGLRLIYFSYDVKMKEKGDIPEGYSVSREKKERFSLILESASTNQTSMYLCASSSFLGVDSNQPQHFGDGTRLSIL.

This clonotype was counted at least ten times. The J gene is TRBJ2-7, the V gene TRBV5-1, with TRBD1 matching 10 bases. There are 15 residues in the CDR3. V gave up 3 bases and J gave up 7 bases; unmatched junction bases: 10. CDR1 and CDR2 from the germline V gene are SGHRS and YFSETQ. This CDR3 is CASSSGTGVRFEQYF. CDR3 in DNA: TGCGCCAGCAGCTCCGGGACAGGGGTCCGTTTTGAGCAGTACTTC.

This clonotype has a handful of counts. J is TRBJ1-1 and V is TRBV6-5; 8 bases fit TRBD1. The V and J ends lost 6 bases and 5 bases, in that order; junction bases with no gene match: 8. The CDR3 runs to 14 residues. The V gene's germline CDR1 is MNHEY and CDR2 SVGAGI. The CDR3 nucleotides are TGTGCCAGCAGGGACCTCAGGGGGCGAACTGAAGCTTTCTTT. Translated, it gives CASRDLRGRTEAFF.

For the CDR3, the DNA is TGTGCCAGCAGTTACTCGCGGGGGGCCCCCCTATACGAGCAGTACGTC. Translated: CASSYSRGAPLYEQYV. The V call is TRBV6-2 or TRBV6-3, the J call TRBJ2-7, with 8 bases matching TRBD2. Germline V CDR1 and CDR2: MNHEY, SVGEGT. The J segment lost 4 bases and the V segment lost 0 bases, leaving 8 bases of the junction unmatched. CDR3 size: 16 residues.

CDR3 residues: CASSLALAGQETQYF. Here the CDR3 DNA reads TGCGCCAGCAGCTTGGCGCTAGCGGGACAAGAGACCCAGTACTTC. The gene calls are TRBV5-1 and TRBJ2-5; 9 bases are shared with TRBD2. This CDR3 is built from 15 residues. J gave up 2 bases and V 0 bases, and 2 bases lay outside the gene matches. Looked up from germline, CDR1 is SGHRS and CDR2 is YFSETQ. Variable domain in full (rest from reference TRBV5-1 and TRBJ2-5): KAGVTQTPRYLIKTRGQQVTLSCSPISGHRSVSWYQQTPGQGLQFLFEYFSETQRNKGNFPGRFSGRQFSNSRSEMNVSTLELGDSALYLCASSLALAGQETQYFGPGTRLLVL.

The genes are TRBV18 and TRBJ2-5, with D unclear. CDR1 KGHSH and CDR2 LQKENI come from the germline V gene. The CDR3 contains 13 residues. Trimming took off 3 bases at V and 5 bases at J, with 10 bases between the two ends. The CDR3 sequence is CASSPGVWETQYF. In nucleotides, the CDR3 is TGTGCCAGCTCACCTGGGGTATGGGAGACCCAGTACTTC.

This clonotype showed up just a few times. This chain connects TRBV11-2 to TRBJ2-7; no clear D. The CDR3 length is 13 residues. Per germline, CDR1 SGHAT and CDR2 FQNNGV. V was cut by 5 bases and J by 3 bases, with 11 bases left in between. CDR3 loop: CASSASVLYEQYV. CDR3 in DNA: TGTGCCAGCAGCGCGTCAGTTCTCTACGAGCAGTACGTC.

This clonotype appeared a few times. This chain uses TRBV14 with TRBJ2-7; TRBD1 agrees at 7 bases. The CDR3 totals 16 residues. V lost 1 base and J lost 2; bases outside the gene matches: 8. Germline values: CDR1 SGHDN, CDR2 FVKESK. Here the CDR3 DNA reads TGTGCCAGCAGCCAAGGGAATGGACAGGTCCCCTACGAGCAGTACGTC. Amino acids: CASSQGNGQVPYEQYV.

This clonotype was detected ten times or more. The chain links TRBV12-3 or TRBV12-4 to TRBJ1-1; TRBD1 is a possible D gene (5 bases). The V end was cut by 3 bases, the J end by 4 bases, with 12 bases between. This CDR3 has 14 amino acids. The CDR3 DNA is TGTGCCAGCAGTTTCTTTGACAGACGCACTGAAGCTTTCTTT. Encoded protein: CASSFFDRRTEAFF.

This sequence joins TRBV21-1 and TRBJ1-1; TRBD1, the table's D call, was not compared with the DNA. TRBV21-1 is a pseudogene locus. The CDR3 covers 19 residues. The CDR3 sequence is CASRNPLRDRVGENTEAFF. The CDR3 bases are TGTGCCAGCAGGAATCCTCTCCGGGACAGGGTGGGGGAGAACACTGAAGCTTTCTTT.

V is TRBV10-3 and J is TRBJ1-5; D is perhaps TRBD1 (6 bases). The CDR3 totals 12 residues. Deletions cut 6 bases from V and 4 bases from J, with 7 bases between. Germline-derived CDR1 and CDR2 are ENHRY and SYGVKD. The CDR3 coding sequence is TGTGCCATCAGCCAGGGGAATCAGCCCCAGCATTTT. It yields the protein CAISQGNQPQHF.

The CDR3 is CASSRGTANTEAFF. CDR3 coding DNA: TGTGCCAGTAGTAGAGGGACGGCGAACACTGAAGCTTTCTTT. The chain links TRBV3-1 to TRBJ1-1, with D possibly matching TRBD1 (5 bases). The germline V gene has CDR1 LGHDT and CDR2 YNNKEL (reference sequence). The CDR3 totals 14 residues. The V end was cut by 9 bases, the J end by 1 base, with 15 bases between.

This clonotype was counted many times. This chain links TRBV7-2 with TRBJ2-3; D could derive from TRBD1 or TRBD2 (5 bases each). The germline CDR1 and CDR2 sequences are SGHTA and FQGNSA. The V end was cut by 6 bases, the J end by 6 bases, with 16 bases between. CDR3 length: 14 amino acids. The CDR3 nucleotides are TGTGCCAGCAGTCTGGACGGGACCCTTGATACGCAGTATTTT. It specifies CASSLDGTLDTQYF.

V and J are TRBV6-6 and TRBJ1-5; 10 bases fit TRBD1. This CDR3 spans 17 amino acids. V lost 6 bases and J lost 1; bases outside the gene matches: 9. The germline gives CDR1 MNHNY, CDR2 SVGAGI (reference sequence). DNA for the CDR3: TGTGCCAGCAGCCGCCGGGACAGGGGTGTGAGCAATCAGCCCCAGCATTTT. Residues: CASSRRDRGVSNQPQHF.

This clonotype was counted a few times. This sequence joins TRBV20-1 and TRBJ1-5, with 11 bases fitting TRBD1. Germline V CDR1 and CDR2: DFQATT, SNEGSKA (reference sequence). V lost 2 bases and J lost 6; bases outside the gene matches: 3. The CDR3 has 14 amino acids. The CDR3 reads CSARTDRGPQPQHF. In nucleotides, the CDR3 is TGCAGTGCTAGAACGGACAGGGGGCCTCAGCCCCAGCATTTT.

This CDR3 reads CASSSRDGTNYGYTF. The CDR3 region has the DNA TGTGCCAGCAGTTCTCGGGACGGGACTAACTATGGCTACACCTTC. The V call is TRBV6-6, the J call TRBJ1-2, with D possibly being TRBD1 (5 bases). V lost 4 bases to trimming and J lost 0 bases, with 12 bases between them. Germline V lookup: CDR1 MNHNY, CDR2 SVGAGI (reference sequence). The CDR3 has 15 residues.

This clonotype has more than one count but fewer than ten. The CDR3 DNA reads TGTGCCAGCAGTGGGGACACTGACACTGAAGCTTTCTTT. It codes for CASSGDTDTEAFF. V gene TRBV12-3 or TRBV12-4 combines with J gene TRBJ1-1; TRBD1 is a possible D gene (6 bases). CDR3 length: 13 amino acids. V gave up 5 bases and J gave up 3 bases, with 10 bases separating them.